This record looks at one T cell receptor (beta chain) sequence and its context. Germline CDR1 reads LNHDA; CDR2 reads SQIVND (reference sequence). This CDR3 spans 14 amino acids. V was trimmed by 6 bases and J by 10 bases, leaving 19 bases between them. Unique molecular identifiers were built into the TCRbeta library. TCRdb reanalysed the PCR reads using MiXCR and keeps one entry per CDR3 protein. The sample carries 200,000 to 250,000 distinct CDR3 sequences, around 10% recorded once. These data are taken from a study of T-cell reconstitution after alpha-beta-depleted transplantation in children. The chain joins TRBV19 to TRBJ2-1, with D tentatively TRBD2 (6 bases). The source of this sequence is a human donor who donated a stem cell graft to a child with acute lymphoblastic leukemia. Sequences were derived from PBMCs from the stem cell graft donor, sampled from the stem cell graft. The CDR3 loop is CASSPTRGLGEQFF. The CDR3 DNA reads as TGTGCCAGTAGCCCGACTAGGGGACTTGGGGAGCAGTTCTTC.